The clone carrying this T cell receptor (beta chain) was seen at least ten times. The antigen remains undetermined. The source of the sample is a study of T cells in Graves' hyperthyroidism and ophthalmopathy. The study's findings and limits: The authors' 13 V-J model separated ophthalmopathy from stable hyperthyroidism.

What was amplified from RNA transcripts were TCR beta CDR3 regions. Researchers ran a first-round RT-PCR on the TCR CDR3 using the HTBI primer set. MiXCR, applied by TCRdb to the multiplex PCR reads, yields one record per CDR3 protein. The profile shows roughly 600,000 distinct CDR3 sequences, about 14% of them singletons. V lost 6 bases, J lost 15 bases, and 11 bases stayed unmatched. CDR1 is SGHTA and CDR2 is FQGNSA in the germline V gene. The CDR3 extends over 12 amino acids. With duration under 3 months, ophthalmopathy was active: Clinical Activity Score at least 3, NOSPECS at least 4. The TCR originated in a woman between 45 and 60 years old with Graves' ophthalmopathy. Sequenced: blood. The genes are TRBV7-2 and TRBJ2-1, with 7 bases matching TRBD2. The CDR3 region is CASSPDGGWGFF. CDR3 nucleotides: TGTGCCAGCAGTCCGGACGGGGGGTGGGGGTTCTTC. The full variable domain, its missing parts supplied by reference TRBV7-2 and TRBJ2-1, is GAGVSQSPSNKVTEKGKDVELRCDPISGHTALYWYRQSLGQGLEFLIYFQGNSAPDKSGLPSDRFSAERTGGSVSTLTIQRTQQEDSAVYLCASSPDGGWGFFGPGTRLTVL.